The sequence of this TCR beta chain was determined in a study of T-cell reconstitution after alpha-beta-depleted transplantation in children. During its preparation, the TCRbeta library received unique molecular identifiers. TCRdb reprocessed the PCR reads via MiXCR and lists one record per CDR3 protein. This table has hundreds of thousands of distinct CDR3 sequences, 16% appearing once. The CDR3 covers 18 residues. V lost 5 bases, J lost 0 bases, and 10 bases stayed unmatched. The chain couples TRBV12-3 or TRBV12-4 to TRBJ2-6; 7 positions match TRBD1. This TCR was sampled from a human donor who donated a stem cell graft to a child with acute myeloid leukemia. Sample: PBMCs from the stem cell graft donor, taken from the stem cell graft. The CDR3 sequence is CASSDRQGVISGANVLTF. In DNA form, the CDR3 reads TGTGCCAGCAGTGACCGACAGGGAGTGATCTCTGGGGCCAACGTCCTGACTTTC.